The sequence of this T cell receptor beta chain was determined in a study of T-cell reconstitution after alpha-beta-depleted transplantation in children. Looked up from germline, CDR1 is DFQATT and CDR2 is SNEGSKA (reference sequence). The CDR3 loop spans 13 amino acids. V gave up 0 bases and J gave up 0 bases, with 5 bases separating them. Unique molecular identifiers were incorporated when the TCRbeta library was constructed. TCRdb re-analysed the PCR reads in MiXCR, keeping a single row per CDR3 protein. The table has some 550,000 distinct CDR3 sequences, more than 20% seen once; the top ten hold less than 15%. There are many counts of this clonotype. The antigen is not known. Broader study findings: Elevated TCRbeta diversity at day 60 was traced, in some patients, to surviving recipient T cells and thymic progenitors. The authors attributed T-cell counts and diversity one year after transplant mostly to newly produced T cells. Reportedly, roughly two months post-transplant, alpha-beta T cells arose from several hundred expanded graft clones.

The chain links TRBV20-1 to TRBJ1-1; D is uncertain. This specimen consisted of PBMCs, mostly from graft donor cells, obtained 360 days after TCRalphabeta/CD19-depleted stem cell transplant. This sequence originates from a boy younger than two who had a stem cell transplant for acute myeloid leukemia, so the T cells may come from the graft donor. CDR3 amino acids: CSARDGLNTEAFF. For the CDR3, the DNA is TGCAGTGCTAGAGACGGATTGAACACTGAAGCTTTCTTT.